This T cell receptor beta chain originates from a study of long-term antiretroviral therapy in people with HIV. Researchers report immunoSEQ v3.0 was run at survey level. Measured with immunoSEQ multiplex PCR; TCRdb has only the in-frame clones, and not every one. The sample yields about 25,000 clones, around 76% seen once. With 2 bases removed from V and 7 bases from J, the gap between germline ends came to 9 bases. CDR1 is LGHNA, CDR2 YNFKEQ, per germline. This CDR3 spans 13 amino acids. This chain uses TRBV4-2 with TRBJ2-1; D is unresolved. The sample here was unsorted PBMCs, taken 0.5 years after starting antiretroviral therapy. This receptor was taken from a woman aged 40 to 49 with HIV. The CDR3 sequence is CASSQPGENEQFF. DNA of the CDR3: TGTGCCAGCAGCCAACCCGGCGAGAATGAGCAGTTCTTC.